In its sample, the clone carrying this T cell receptor beta chain was seen many times. This CDR3 has 11 amino acids. V was trimmed by 8 bases and J by 4 bases, leaving 9 bases between them. Germline-derived CDR1 and CDR2 are SNHLY and FYNNEI. The sample originates from a study of T cells in Graves' hyperthyroidism and ophthalmopathy. The wider study: Before treatment of any kind, peripheral blood was taken at initial diagnosis.

Graves' hyperthyroidism qualified as stable when ophthalmopathy did not progress within 18 months. Each patient was aged 18 to 65 and had newly diagnosed hyperthyroidism of under 2 months' duration. Patients showing uncontrolled infection, other autoimmune disease, pregnancy or lactation were ineligible. RNA transcripts gave rise to amplified TCR beta CDR3 regions. TCR CDR3 regions were first amplified by RT-PCR with HTBI primers. TCRdb re-derived calls from the multiplex PCR reads in MiXCR, one entry per CDR3 protein. The table lists roughly 170,000 distinct CDR3 sequences, over 15% of them singletons.

Sequenced input: blood. The chain carries TRBV2 and TRBJ2-7; D is possibly TRBD1 (5 bases). The receptor was isolated from a woman in her 50s with Graves' hyperthyroidism. The CDR3 here is CASLTGYEQYF. As DNA, the CDR3 is TGTGCCAGCCTTACAGGTTACGAGCAGTACTTC. The entire variable domain, with the rest obtained from reference TRBV2 and TRBJ2-7, is as follows: EPEVTQTPSHQVTQMGQEVILRCVPISNHLYFYWYRQILGQKVEFLVSFYNNEISEKSEIFDDQFSVERPDGSNFTLKIRSTKLEDSAMYFCASLTGYEQYFGPGTRLTVT.